Shown below are 8 T cell receptor beta chains from a single sample sequenced in a study of blood T cell repertoires in COVID-19. Here immunoSEQ multiplex PCR was the method, and the copy in TCRdb shows in-frame clones only, minus some. The sample records about 180,000 clones, more than 70% being singletons. The sample consisted of peripheral blood. These receptors originate from a man between 18 and 29 years old with active or convalescent COVID-19.

This chain uses TRBV28 with TRBJ2-7; possible D gene TRBD2, 5 bases. The germline CDR1 and CDR2 sequences are MDHEN and SYDVKM. The CDR3 has 12 residues. V lost 5 bases and J 8 bases, leaving 13 bases between the germline ends. For the CDR3, the DNA is TGTGCCAGCAGTCCATCGGGGTTTAAGCAGTACTTC. Its translation: CASSPSGFKQYF.

This clone has just one count. V usage is TRBV6-1 and J usage is TRBJ2-1; TRBD1 might be the D (5 bases). The germline V gene encodes CDR1 MNHNS and CDR2 SASEGT. V shed 1 base and J shed 12 bases, with 19 bases lying between them. This CDR3 is 15 amino acids long. CDR3 region: CASSEEFSGIGVQFF. The CDR3 bases are TGTGCCAGCAGTGAAGAGTTTTCAGGGATTGGTGTGCAGTTCTTC.

Comments on this clone: Germline and junction disagree at one end, which may indicate a read error. This chain uses TRBV6-1 with TRBJ1-2; D might be TRBD1 (5 bases). There are 15 residues in the CDR3. Germline V gives CDR1 MNHNS, CDR2 SASEGT. CDR3 in DNA: TGTGCCAGCAGCGAAGGACACCCAATCTTATATGGCTACACCTTC. Amino acids: CASSEGHPILYGYTF.

DNA for the CDR3: TGTGCCACCAGCAGACAGGGGACTGGCTACACCTTC. Encoded protein: CATSRQGTGYTF. This rearrangement joins TRBV15 to TRBJ1-2, with D perhaps TRBD1 (6 bases). The CDR3 runs 12 residues. Trimming shortened V by 2 bases and J by 7 bases, and 8 bases separated the two germline ends. CDR1 is LNHNV and CDR2 is YYDKDF in the germline V gene (reference sequence).

CDR3 DNA sequence: TGTGCCAGTAGTATACAGGGATTGACTGAAGCTTTCTTT. Translated, it gives CASSIQGLTEAFF. The genes are TRBV19 and TRBJ1-1, with D maybe TRBD1 (5 bases). There are 13 residues in the CDR3. V was shortened by 2 bases and J by 5 bases, with 9 bases between the two germline ends. Germline CDR1 is LNHDA and CDR2 is SQIVND (reference sequence).

The CDR3 sequence: CASSPPLGGTGEKLFF. CDR3 in DNA: TGTGCCAGCTCACCACCCCTGGGAGGCACGGGGGAAAAACTGTTTTTT. This chain uses TRBV18 with TRBJ1-4, with D uncertain. The germline CDR1 and CDR2 sequences are KGHSH and LQKENI. This CDR3 comprises 16 residues. V shed 0 bases and J shed 8 bases, with 16 bases lying between them.

The chain is built from TRBV5-1 and TRBJ1-6; a possible D gene is TRBD1 (6 bases). Germline lookup yields CDR1 SGHRS and CDR2 YFSETQ. V was cut by 0 bases and J by 5 bases, with 9 bases left in between. This CDR3 has 15 residues. In DNA, the CDR3 is TGCGCCAGCAGCTTGGGGGACACCAATAATTCACCCCTCCACTTT. It translates to CASSLGDTNNSPLHF.

The rearrangement links TRBV14 to TRBJ1-2, with D hard to call. Per germline, CDR1 SGHDN and CDR2 FVKESK. V was cut by 0 bases and J by 5 bases, with 7 bases left in between. This CDR3 spans 13 amino acids. This CDR3 reads CASSQDGSYGYTF. In DNA form, the CDR3 reads TGTGCCAGCAGCCAAGACGGGTCATATGGCTACACCTTC.